Below, 16 T cell receptor beta chains from the same sample are listed, as sequenced in a study of blood T cells in healthy people across ages. Primed by a sample-barcoded 5' primer and a J-beta primer mix, a second PCR proceeded for roughly 6 to 12 cycles. TCRdb reprocessed the 5' RACE reads with MiXCR, giving one entry per CDR3 protein. The table shows some 700,000 distinct CDR3 sequences, with about 20% occurring only once. Sequenced: blood. The receptors come from a man between 65 and 80 years old in good health.

The rearrangement links TRBV12-3 or TRBV12-4 to TRBJ1-1; D perhaps matches TRBD1 (6 bases). Trimming removed 5 bases at V and 3 bases at J, with 13 bases between. The CDR3 is 14 residues long. The CDR3 region is CASSSQYRDTEAFF. For the CDR3, the DNA is TGTGCCAGCAGTAGCCAATACAGGGACACTGAAGCTTTCTTT.

A few counts support this clonotype. The genes are TRBV7-9 and TRBJ2-5, with TRBD1 as a possible D gene (6 bases). V lost 1 base and J lost 2, with 14 bases in between. The CDR3 contains 16 residues. Germline CDR1 reads SEHNR; CDR2 reads FQNEAQ (reference sequence). The CDR3 DNA reads TGTGCCAGCAGCTTAGGACTGGGGGCGACACAAGAGACCCAGTACTTC. Translation gives CASSLGLGATQETQYF.

The chain carries TRBV12-3 or TRBV12-4 and TRBJ2-2; D uncertain. Trimming removed 3 bases from V and 11 bases from J, with 10 bases in between. The CDR3 loop spans 12 amino acids. The CDR3 sequence is CASSFYELELFF. CDR3 in DNA: TGTGCCAGCAGTTTCTACGAGCTCGAGCTGTTTTTT.

The V gene is TRBV20-1, the J gene TRBJ2-1; the D is unclear. Germline V gene lookup returns CDR1 DFQATT and CDR2 SNEGSKA (reference sequence). The CDR3 consists of 16 residues. V was trimmed by 4 bases and J by 1 base, leaving 17 bases between them. Written as DNA, the CDR3 is TGCAGTGCTATAGTGGCAGCCTACACATCCTACAATGAGCAGTTCTTC. This sequence encodes CSAIVAAYTSYNEQFF.

The rearrangement uses TRBV4-1 and TRBJ1-2, with D hard to call. Trimming removed 0 bases at V and 7 bases at J, with 18 bases between. Looked up from germline, CDR1 is MGHRA and CDR2 is YSYEKL. This CDR3 region has 16 residues. The CDR3 loop is CASSQETHRIEGGYTF. DNA for the CDR3: TGCGCCAGCAGCCAAGAAACCCACCGAATTGAGGGTGGCTACACCTTC.

V and J are TRBV7-8 and TRBJ1-2; TRBD1 is a possible D gene (6 bases). There are 13 residues in the CDR3. Germline V gene data show CDR1 as SGHVS and CDR2 as FQNEAQ. Trimming took 2 bases from V and 8 from J, leaving 12 bases between them. The CDR3 is CASSLQGFGGYTF. In DNA form, the CDR3 reads TGTGCCAGCAGCTTACAGGGGTTCGGGGGCTACACCTTC.

About this clonotype itself: This sequence may be a read error, since a much larger clone differs from it by one base. The chain combines TRBV29-1 with TRBJ2-3, with D possibly TRBD2 on 6 matching bases. Trimming pared 8 bases from V and 0 bases from J, leaving 15 bases between. The CDR3 loop spans 14 amino acids. Germline loops: CDR1 SQVTM, CDR2 ANQGSEA. Here the CDR3 reads CSIVAVPSTDTQYF. CDR3 coding DNA: TGCAGCATAGTAGCGGTACCTAGCACAGATACGCAGTATTTT.

This clonotype is a singleton in its sample. The chain recombines TRBV5-1 with TRBJ1-1; D not certain. Trimming stripped 1 base from V and 0 bases from J, with 13 bases between. The CDR3 has 16 amino acids. Germline-derived CDR1 and CDR2 are SGHRS and YFSETQ. The CDR3 spells CASSLRAFRLNTEAFF. In DNA, the CDR3 is TGCGCCAGCAGCTTGCGTGCCTTTAGGTTGAACACTGAAGCTTTCTTT.

This clonotype was seen only a few times. V is TRBV4-2 and J is TRBJ1-4; the D is unclear. CDR1 and CDR2 from the germline V gene are LGHNA and YNFKEQ. V lost 3 bases and J 4 bases, leaving 6 bases between the germline ends. This CDR3 is built from 13 residues. The CDR3 region is CASSQGINEKLFF. CDR3 in DNA: TGTGCCAGCAGCCAGGGGATTAATGAAAAACTGTTTTTT.

The chain couples TRBV7-9 to TRBJ2-1; the D gene is possibly TRBD2 (6 bases). Germline CDR1 SEHNR, CDR2 FQNEAQ (reference sequence). V dropped 2 bases and J dropped 8 bases, with 13 bases sitting between them. The length of the CDR3 is 14 residues. CDR3 loop: CASSLPGVRYEQFF. In nucleotides, the CDR3 is TGTGCCAGCAGCTTACCGGGAGTTAGGTATGAGCAGTTCTTC.

This chain links TRBV6-5 with TRBJ2-3, with 9 bases that match TRBD1. Germline-derived CDR1 and CDR2 are MNHEY and SVGAGI. V trimming: 6 bases; J trimming: 6 bases; junction bases outside the gene matches: 4. This CDR3 has 13 residues. The CDR3 protein is CASSWDRDDTQYF. The CDR3 DNA reads TGTGCCAGCAGCTGGGACAGGGATGATACGCAGTATTTT.

A few counts support this clonotype. V gene TRBV29-1 combines with J gene TRBJ1-2; 8 bases map to TRBD1. The junction had 6 bases not matched to a gene; V was cut back by 2 bases and J by 7 bases. Germline loops: CDR1 SQVTM, CDR2 ANQGSEA. The CDR3 is 13 amino acids. This CDR3 is CSVENQGASGYTF. The CDR3 coding sequence is TGCAGCGTTGAAAATCAGGGGGCATCTGGCTACACCTTC.

The rearrangement links TRBV4-3 to TRBJ2-5; no definite D call. This CDR3 contains 13 residues. Germline V lookup: CDR1 LGHNA, CDR2 YSLEER. V gave up 0 bases and J gave up 5 bases, with 7 bases separating them. The CDR3 nucleotides are TGCGCCAGCAGCCAAGACCTGGTTGAGACCCAGTACTTC. Translation gives CASSQDLVETQYF.

This sequence joins TRBV20-1 and TRBJ1-4; no definite D call. Trimming pared 6 bases from V and 6 bases from J, leaving 14 bases between. CDR3 length: 13 amino acids. Germline values: CDR1 DFQATT, CDR2 SNEGSKA (reference sequence). The CDR3 sequence: CSARTNWDEKLFF. The CDR3, as DNA: TGCAGTGCCCGGACCAACTGGGATGAAAAACTGTTTTTT.

Many counts were recorded for this clonotype. CDR3 amino acids: CASSLSRDRTMNTEAFF. DNA for the CDR3: TGTGCCAGCAGCTTGTCCCGGGACAGGACCATGAACACTGAAGCTTTCTTT. The J gene is TRBJ1-1, the V gene TRBV7-9, with 8 bases aligning to TRBD1. Germline-derived CDR1 and CDR2 are SEHNR and FQNEAQ (reference sequence). Trimming took 3 bases from V and 0 from J; bases not matched to a gene: 9. The CDR3 runs 17 residues.

This clonotype has more than one count but fewer than ten. A much larger clonotype is one base distant, so this may be a read error. The chain employs TRBV5-1 and TRBJ2-5; TRBD1 matches at 8 bases. The J call is in doubt because the DNA end fits TRBJ2-1 better. CDR1 and CDR2 (germline): SGHRS, YFSETQ. The CDR3 consists of 16 residues. CDR3 region: CASKNQVQGVYNGQFF. CDR3 nucleotide sequence: TGCGCCAGCAAAAACCAAGTACAGGGGGTTTACAATGGGCAGTTCTTC.